The TCR beta chain described here comes from a study of yellow fever vaccine responses in identical twins. CDR3 length: 13 amino acids. Germline CDR1 is SQVTM and CDR2 is ANQGSEA. The J segment lost 5 bases and the V segment lost 5 bases, leaving 7 bases of the junction unmatched. Whole-study results and caveats: Vaccine-induced T cell responses in twins were reportedly observed to appear partly convergent, partly personalized.

As to this clonotype: The antigen is undetermined.

MiXCR was run by TCRdb on the RT-PCR reads, yielding one entry per CDR3 protein. The sample includes several thousand distinct CDR3 sequences, approximately 84% of them seen just once. This sequence originates from a woman aged 18-29 years who received the yellow fever vaccine. The sequencing used T cells from blood (PBMCs), unsorted or a sorted subset (not recorded which), collected before or after yellow fever vaccination (not recorded which). This chain links TRBV29-1 with TRBJ2-3; 7 positions agree with TRBD2. CDR3 sequence reads: CSVSGGMGDTQYF. In DNA, the CDR3 is TGCAGCGTTTCCGGGGGGATGGGAGATACGCAGTATTTT.